This entry concerns a single T cell receptor beta chain. The antigen is unknown. With V trimmed by 3 bases and J by 6 bases, 13 bases remained unmatched. The CDR3 is 16 amino acids. Germline V lookup: CDR1 DFQATT, CDR2 SNEGSKA (reference sequence). This record comes from a study of blood T cells in healthy people across ages. Overall study results and limits: The percentage of naive T cells correlated strongly with TCR beta diversity. TCR beta diversity, measured per million T cells, fell in a roughly linear way with age.

Combining a sample-barcoded 5' primer with a J-beta primer mix, a second PCR ran for about 6 to 12 cycles. MiXCR, run by TCRdb on the 5' RACE reads, gives a single entry per CDR3 protein. The sample lists around 1,000,000 distinct CDR3 sequences; roughly two fifths were seen once. It was ten milliliters of peripheral blood that were drawn from each donor. No fewer than 6 million PBMCs went into each sample. Material: blood. The source is a man aged 18 to 30 in good health. This sequence joins TRBV20-1 and TRBJ1-2, with TRBD1 matching 10 bases. CDR3 sequence: CSARTGTGDRGHGYTF. CDR3 coding DNA: TGCAGTGCTAGGACCGGGACAGGGGATCGAGGCCATGGCTACACCTTC.